The present entry profiles one T cell receptor beta chain with its context. The method was immunoSEQ multiplex PCR; TCRdb's version includes in-frame clones alone and lacks a portion of them. The sample contains 35,000 to 50,000 clones, around 85% of which appear only once. This entry belongs to a study of blood T cell repertoires in COVID-19. Study-wide background: Both acute and convalescent COVID-19 samples were obtained from the United States, Italy and Spain.

The CDR3 has 13 residues. The V gene lost 3 bases and the J gene lost 6 bases, with 10 bases spanning the gap. V is TRBV12-3 or TRBV12-4 and J is TRBJ2-3; no clear D. The sequence was obtained from a man between 60 and 75 years old with acute or convalescent COVID-19. Source material: peripheral blood. CDR3 region: CASSFIGEDTQYF. CDR3 bases: TGTGCCAGCAGTTTTATCGGAGAGGATACGCAGTATTTT.